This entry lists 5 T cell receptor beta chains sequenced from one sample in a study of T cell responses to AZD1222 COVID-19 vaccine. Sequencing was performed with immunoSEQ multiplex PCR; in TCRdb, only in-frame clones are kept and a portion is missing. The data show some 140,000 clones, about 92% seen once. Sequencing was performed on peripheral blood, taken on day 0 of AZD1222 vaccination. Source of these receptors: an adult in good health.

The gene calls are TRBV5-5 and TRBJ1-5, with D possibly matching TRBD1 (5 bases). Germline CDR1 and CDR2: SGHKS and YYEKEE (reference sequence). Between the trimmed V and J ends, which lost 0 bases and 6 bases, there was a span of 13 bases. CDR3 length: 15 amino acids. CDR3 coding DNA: TGTGCCAGCAGCTTGGCCGCAGGGATAAGTCAGCCCCAGCATTTT. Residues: CASSLAAGISQPQHF. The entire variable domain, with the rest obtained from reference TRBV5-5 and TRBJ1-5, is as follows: DAGVTQSPTHLIKTRGQQVTLRCSPISGHKSVSWYQQVLGQGPQFIFQYYEKEERGRGNFPDRFSARQFPNYSSELNVNALLLGDSALYLCASSLAAGISQPQHFGDGTRLSIL.

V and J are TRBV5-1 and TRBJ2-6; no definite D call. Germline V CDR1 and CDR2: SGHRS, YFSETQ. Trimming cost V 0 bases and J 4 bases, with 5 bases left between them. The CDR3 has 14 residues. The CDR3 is CASSLGGGANVLTF. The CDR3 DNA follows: TGCGCCAGCAGCTTGGGTGGCGGGGCCAACGTCCTGACTTTC.

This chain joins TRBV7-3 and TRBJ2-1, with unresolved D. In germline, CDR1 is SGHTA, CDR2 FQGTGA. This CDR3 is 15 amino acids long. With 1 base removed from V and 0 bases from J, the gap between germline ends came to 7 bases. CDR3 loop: CASSLIQSSYNEQFF. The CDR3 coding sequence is TGTGCCAGCAGCTTAATTCAGAGCTCCTACAATGAGCAGTTCTTC.

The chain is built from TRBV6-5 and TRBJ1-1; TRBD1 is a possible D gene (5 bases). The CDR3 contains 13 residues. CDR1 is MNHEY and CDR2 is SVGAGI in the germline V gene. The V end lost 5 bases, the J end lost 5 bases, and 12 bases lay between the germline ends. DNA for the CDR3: TGTGCCAGCAGTCTCCGGAGGGGAACTGAAGCTTTCTTT. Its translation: CASSLRRGTEAFF.

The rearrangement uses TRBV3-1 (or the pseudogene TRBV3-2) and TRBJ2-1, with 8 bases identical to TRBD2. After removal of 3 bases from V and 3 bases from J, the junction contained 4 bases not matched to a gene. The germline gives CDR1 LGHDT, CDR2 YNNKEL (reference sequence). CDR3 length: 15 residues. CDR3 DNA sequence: TGTGCCAGCAGCCAGGGCGGGAGGTACTACAATGAGCAGTTCTTC. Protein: CASSQGGRYYNEQFF.